This T cell receptor (beta chain) is from a study of T cell responses to AZD1222 COVID-19 vaccine. This clone was detected only once. Generated by immunoSEQ multiplex PCR, the TCRdb table keeps only in-frame clones and is missing some. Counted here are about 140,000 clones, approximately 90% occurring once; the ten biggest clones make up approximately 6%. This CDR3 has 16 residues. Trimming took off 8 bases at V and 0 bases at J, with 14 bases between the two ends. Germline V gene sequence: CDR1 LNHDA, CDR2 SQIVND (reference sequence). The material sequenced was peripheral blood, taken on day 0 of AZD1222 vaccination. The TCR sequence derives from an adult in good health. The chain employs TRBV19 and TRBJ2-6, with D tentatively TRBD2 (7 bases). CDR3 in DNA: TGTGCCAGTGGGGGGGCACCCAACTCTGGGGCCAACGTCCTGACTTTC. It codes for CASGGAPNSGANVLTF.